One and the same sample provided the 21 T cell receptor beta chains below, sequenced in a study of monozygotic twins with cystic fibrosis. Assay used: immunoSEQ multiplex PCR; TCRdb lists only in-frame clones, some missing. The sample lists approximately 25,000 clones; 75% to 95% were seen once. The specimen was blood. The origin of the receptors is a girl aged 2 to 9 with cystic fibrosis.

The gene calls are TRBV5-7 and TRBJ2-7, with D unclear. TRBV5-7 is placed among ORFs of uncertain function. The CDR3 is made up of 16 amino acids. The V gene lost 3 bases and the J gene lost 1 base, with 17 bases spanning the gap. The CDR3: CASSCSSTPRSYEQYF. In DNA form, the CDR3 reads TGTGCCAGCAGCTGCAGCTCGACACCGAGGTCCTACGAGCAGTACTTC.

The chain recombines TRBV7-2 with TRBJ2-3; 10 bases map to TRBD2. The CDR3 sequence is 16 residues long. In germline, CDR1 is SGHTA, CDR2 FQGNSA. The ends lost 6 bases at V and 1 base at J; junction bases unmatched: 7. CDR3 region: CASRQSGGAGTDTQYF. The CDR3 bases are TGTGCCAGCAGACAAAGCGGGGGGGCCGGCACAGATACGCAGTATTTT.

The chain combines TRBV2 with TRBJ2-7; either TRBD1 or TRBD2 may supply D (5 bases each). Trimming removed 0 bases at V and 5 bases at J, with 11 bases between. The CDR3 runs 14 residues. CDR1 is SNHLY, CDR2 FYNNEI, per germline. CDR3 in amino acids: CASSEATGDDEQYF. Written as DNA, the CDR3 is TGTGCCAGCAGTGAAGCGACCGGGGACGACGAGCAGTACTTC.

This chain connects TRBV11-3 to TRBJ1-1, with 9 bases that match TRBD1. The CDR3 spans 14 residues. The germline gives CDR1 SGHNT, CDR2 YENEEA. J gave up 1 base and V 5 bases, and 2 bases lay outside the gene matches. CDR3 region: CASSKGQGNTEAFF. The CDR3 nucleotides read TGTGCCAGCAGCAAGGGACAGGGGAACACTGAAGCTTTCTTT. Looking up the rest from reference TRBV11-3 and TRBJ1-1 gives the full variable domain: EAGVVQSPRYKIIEKKQPVAFWCNPISGHNTLYWYLQNLGQGPELLIRYENEEAVDDSQLPKDRFSAERLKGVDSTLKIQPAELGDSAVYLCASSKGQGNTEAFFGQGTRLTVV.

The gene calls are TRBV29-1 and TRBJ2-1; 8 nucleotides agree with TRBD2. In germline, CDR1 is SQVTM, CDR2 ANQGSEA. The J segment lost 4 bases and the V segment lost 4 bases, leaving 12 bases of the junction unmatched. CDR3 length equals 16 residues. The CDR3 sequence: CSVAPPGAGGYNEQFF. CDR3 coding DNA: TGCAGCGTTGCCCCCCCCGGGGCGGGGGGATACAATGAGCAGTTCTTC.

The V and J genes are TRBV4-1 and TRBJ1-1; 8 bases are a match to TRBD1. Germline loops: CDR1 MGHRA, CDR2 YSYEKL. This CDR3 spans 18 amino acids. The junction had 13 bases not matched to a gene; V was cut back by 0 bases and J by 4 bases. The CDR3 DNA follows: TGCGCCAGCAGCCAAGAGATACAGGGGGTTTACGGGGCCACTGAAGCTTTCTTT. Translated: CASSQEIQGVYGATEAFF.

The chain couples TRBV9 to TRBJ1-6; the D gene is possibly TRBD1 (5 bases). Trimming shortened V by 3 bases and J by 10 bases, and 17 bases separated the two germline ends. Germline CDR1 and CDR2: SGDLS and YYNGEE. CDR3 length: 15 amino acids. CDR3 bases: TGTGCCAGCAGCGCATACGACAGACGGGAGTCACCCCTCCACTTT. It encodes CASSAYDRRESPLHF.

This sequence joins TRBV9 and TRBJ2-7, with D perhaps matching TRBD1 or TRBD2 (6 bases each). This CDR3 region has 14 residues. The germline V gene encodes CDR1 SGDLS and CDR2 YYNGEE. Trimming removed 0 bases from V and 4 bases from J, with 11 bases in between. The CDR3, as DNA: TGTGCCAGCAGCGTAGAGGGGGGTGGTTACGAGCAGTACTTC. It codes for CASSVEGGGYEQYF. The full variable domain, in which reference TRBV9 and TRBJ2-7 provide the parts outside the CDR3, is DSGVTQTPKHLITATGQRVTLRCSPRSGDLSVYWYQQSLDQGLQFLIQYYNGEERAKGNILERFSAQQFPDLHSELNLSSLELGDSALYFCASSVEGGGYEQYFGPGTRLTVT.

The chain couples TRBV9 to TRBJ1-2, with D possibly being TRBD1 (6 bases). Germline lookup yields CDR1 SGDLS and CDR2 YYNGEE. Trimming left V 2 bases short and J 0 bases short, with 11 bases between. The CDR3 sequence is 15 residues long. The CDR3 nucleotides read TGTGCCAGCAGCGTTACCGGGACACCTAACTATGGCTACACCTTC. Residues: CASSVTGTPNYGYTF. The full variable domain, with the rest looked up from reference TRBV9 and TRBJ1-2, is DSGVTQTPKHLITATGQRVTLRCSPRSGDLSVYWYQQSLDQGLQFLIQYYNGEERAKGNILERFSAQQFPDLHSELNLSSLELGDSALYFCASSVTGTPNYGYTFGSGTRLTVV.

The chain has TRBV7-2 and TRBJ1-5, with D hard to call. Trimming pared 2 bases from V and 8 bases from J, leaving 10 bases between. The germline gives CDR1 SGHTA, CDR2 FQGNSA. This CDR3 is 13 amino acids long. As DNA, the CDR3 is TGTGCCAGCAGCTTAAGCCGGGTCGAGCCCCAGCATTTT. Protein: CASSLSRVEPQHF.

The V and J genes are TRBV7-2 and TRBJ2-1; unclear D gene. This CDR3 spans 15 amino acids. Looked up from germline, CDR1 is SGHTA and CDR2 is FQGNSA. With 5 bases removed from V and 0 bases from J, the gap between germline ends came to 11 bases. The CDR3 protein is CASSPLMSSYNEQFF. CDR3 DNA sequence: TGTGCCAGCAGCCCACTAATGAGCTCCTACAATGAGCAGTTCTTC.

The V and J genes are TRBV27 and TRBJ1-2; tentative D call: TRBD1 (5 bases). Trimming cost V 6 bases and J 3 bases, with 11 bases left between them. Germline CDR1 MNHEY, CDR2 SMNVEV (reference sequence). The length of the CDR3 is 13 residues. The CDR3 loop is CASRPGGYYGYTF. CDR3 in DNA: TGTGCCAGCAGGCCCGGGGGGTACTATGGCTACACCTTC.

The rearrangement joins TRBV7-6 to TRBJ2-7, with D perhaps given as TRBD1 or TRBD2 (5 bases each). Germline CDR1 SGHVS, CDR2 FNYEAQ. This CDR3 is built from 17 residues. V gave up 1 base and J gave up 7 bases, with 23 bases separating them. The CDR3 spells CASSLEGAFQASGEQYF. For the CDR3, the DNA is TGTGCCAGCAGCTTAGAAGGGGCGTTCCAAGCTTCGGGGGAGCAGTACTTC.

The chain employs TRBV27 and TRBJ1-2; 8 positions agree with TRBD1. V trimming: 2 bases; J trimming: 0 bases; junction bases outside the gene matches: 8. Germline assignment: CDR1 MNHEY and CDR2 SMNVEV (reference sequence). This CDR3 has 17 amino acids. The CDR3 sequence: CASSLDHSDRANYGYTF. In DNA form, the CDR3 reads TGTGCCAGCAGTTTAGACCATTCGGACAGGGCTAACTATGGCTACACCTTC.

The CDR3 reads CASRTGTSGYEQYF. DNA of the CDR3: TGTGCCAGCAGGACCGGGACTAGCGGGTACGAGCAGTACTTC. The chain employs TRBV6-5 and TRBJ2-7, with 12 positions matching TRBD2. Trimming took 6 bases from V and 4 from J; bases not matched to a gene: 4. The germline V gene has CDR1 MNHEY and CDR2 SVGAGI. This CDR3 contains 14 residues.

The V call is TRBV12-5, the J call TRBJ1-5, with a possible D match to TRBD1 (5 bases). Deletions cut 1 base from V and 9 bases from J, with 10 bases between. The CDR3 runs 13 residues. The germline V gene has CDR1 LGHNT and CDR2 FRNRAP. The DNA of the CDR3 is TGTGCTAGTGGTTTGGCCCCCGGGGGGCCCCAGCATTTT. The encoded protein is CASGLAPGGPQHF.

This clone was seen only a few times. CDR3 protein: CASSLASGLNTEAFF. The CDR3 DNA reads TGTGCCAGCAGCTTAGCGAGCGGTTTAAACACTGAAGCTTTCTTT. The chain carries TRBV7-9 and TRBJ1-1; D unclear. Germline values: CDR1 SEHNR, CDR2 FQNEAQ (reference sequence). The CDR3 consists of 15 residues. The V and J ends lost 0 bases and 2 bases respectively, with 10 bases between them.

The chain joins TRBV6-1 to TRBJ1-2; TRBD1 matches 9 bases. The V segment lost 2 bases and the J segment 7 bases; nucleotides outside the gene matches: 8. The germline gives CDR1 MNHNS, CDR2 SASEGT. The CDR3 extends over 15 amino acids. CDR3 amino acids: CASSELGTGIVGYTF. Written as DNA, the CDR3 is TGTGCCAGCAGTGAACTGGGGACAGGGATTGTTGGCTACACCTTC.

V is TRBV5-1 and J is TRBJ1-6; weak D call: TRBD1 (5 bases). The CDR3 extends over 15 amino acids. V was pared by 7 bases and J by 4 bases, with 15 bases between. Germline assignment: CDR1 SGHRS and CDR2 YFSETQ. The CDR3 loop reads CASATAGLYNSPLHF. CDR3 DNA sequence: TGCGCCAGCGCGACTGCGGGGCTTTATAATTCACCCCTCCACTTT.

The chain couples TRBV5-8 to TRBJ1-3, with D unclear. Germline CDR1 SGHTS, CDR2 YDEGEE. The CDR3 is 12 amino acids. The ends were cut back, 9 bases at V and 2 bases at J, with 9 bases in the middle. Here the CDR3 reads CATRRAGNTIYF. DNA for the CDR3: TGTGCCACCAGAAGAGCTGGAAACACCATATATTTT. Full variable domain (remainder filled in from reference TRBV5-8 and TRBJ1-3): EAGVTQSPTHLIKTRGQQATLRCSPISGHTSVYWYQQALGLGLQFLLWYDEGEERNRGNFPPRFSGRQFPNYSSELNVNALELEDSALYLCATRRAGNTIYFGEGSWLTVV.

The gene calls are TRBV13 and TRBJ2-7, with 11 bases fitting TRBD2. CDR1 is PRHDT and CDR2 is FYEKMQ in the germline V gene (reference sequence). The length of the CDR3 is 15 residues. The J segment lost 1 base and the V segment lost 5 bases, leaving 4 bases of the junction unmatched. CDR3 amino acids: CASSLTSGGSYEQYF. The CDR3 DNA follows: TGTGCCAGCAGCCTAACTAGCGGGGGTTCCTACGAGCAGTACTTC.